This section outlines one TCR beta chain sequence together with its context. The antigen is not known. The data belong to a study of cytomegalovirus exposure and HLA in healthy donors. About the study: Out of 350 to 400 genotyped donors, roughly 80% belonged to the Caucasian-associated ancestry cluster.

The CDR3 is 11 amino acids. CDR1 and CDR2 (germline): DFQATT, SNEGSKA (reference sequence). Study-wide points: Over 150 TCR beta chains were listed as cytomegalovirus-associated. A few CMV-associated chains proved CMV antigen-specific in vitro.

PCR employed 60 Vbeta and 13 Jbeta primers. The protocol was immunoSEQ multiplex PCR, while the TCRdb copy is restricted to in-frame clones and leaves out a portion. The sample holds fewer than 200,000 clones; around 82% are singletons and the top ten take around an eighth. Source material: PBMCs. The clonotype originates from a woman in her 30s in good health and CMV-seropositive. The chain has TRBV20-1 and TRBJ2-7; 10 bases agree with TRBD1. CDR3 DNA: TGCAGGGGGGACAGGGGTGACGAGCAGTACTTC. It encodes CRGDRGDEQYF.